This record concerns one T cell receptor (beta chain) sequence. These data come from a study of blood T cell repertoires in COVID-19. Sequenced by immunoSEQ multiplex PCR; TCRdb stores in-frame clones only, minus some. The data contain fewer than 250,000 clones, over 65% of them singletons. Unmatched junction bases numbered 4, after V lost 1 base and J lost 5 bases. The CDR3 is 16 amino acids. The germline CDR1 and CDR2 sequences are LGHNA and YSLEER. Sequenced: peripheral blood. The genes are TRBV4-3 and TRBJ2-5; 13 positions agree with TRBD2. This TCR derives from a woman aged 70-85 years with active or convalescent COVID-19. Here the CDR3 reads CASSQGLAGGGETQYF. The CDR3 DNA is TGCGCCAGCAGCCAAGGACTAGCGGGGGGCGGGGAGACCCAGTACTTC.